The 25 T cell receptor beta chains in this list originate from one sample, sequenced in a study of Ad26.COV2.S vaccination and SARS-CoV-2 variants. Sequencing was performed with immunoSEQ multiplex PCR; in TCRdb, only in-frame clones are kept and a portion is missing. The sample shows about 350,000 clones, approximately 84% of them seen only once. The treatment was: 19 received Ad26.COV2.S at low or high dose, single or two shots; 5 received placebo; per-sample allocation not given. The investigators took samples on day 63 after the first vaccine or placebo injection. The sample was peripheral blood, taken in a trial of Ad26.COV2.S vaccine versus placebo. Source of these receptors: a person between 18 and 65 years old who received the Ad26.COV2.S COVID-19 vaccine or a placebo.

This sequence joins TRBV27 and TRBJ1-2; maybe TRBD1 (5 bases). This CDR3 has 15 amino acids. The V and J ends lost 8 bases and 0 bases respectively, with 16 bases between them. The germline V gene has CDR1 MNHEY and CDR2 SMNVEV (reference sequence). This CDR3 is CASSRQPGANYGYTF. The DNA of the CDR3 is TGTGCCAGCTCCAGACAGCCTGGGGCTAACTATGGCTACACCTTC.

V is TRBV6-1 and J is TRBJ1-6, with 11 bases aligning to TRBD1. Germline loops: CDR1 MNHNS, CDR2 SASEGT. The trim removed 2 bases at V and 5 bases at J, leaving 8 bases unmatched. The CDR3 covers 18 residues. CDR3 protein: CASSESPWGQGDNSPLHF. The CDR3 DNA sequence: TGTGCCAGCAGTGAATCTCCGTGGGGACAGGGGGATAATTCACCCCTCCACTTT.

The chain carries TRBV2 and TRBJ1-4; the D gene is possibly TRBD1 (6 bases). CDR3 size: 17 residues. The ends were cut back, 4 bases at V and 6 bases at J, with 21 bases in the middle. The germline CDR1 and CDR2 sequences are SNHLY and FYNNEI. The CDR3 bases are TGTGCCAGCAGTGGATCTGGGGAGGACAGTTACCATGAAAAACTGTTTTTT. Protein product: CASSGSGEDSYHEKLFF.

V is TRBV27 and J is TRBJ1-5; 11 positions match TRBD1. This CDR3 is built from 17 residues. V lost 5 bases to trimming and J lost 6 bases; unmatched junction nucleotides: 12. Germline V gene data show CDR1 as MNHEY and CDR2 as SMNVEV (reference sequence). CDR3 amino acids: CASSGVKDRGLGQPQHF. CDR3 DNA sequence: TGTGCCAGCAGTGGAGTTAAGGACAGGGGGCTTGGTCAGCCCCAGCATTTT.

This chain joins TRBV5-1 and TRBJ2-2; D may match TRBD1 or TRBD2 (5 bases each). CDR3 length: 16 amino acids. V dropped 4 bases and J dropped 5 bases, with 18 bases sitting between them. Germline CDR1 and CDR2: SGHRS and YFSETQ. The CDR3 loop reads CASSPTSGTLTGELFF. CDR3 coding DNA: TGCGCCAGCAGCCCAACCAGTGGGACGTTGACCGGGGAGCTGTTTTTT.

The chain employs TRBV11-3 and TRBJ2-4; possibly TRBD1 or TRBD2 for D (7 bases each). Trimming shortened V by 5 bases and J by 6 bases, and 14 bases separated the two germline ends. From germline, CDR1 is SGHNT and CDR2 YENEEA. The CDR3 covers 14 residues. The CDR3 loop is CASSPGGGRNIQYF. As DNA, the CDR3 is TGTGCCAGCAGCCCAGGGGGGGGGCGAAACATTCAGTACTTC.

CDR3 in DNA: TGTGCCAGCAGTTTATCTCGTGAAAAACTGTTTTTT. Translation: CASSLSREKLFF. The genes are TRBV28 and TRBJ1-4; D remains unclear. With 1 base removed from V and 7 bases from J, the gap between germline ends came to 4 bases. Germline V gene lookup returns CDR1 MDHEN and CDR2 SYDVKM. This CDR3 comprises 12 residues.

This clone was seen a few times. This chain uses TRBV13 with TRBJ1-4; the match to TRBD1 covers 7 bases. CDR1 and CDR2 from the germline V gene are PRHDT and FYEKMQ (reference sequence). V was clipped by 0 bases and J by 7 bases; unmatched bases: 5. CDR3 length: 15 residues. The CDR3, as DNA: TGTGCCAGCAGCTTAGGCTCGACAGGGACTGAAAAACTGTTTTTT. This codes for CASSLGSTGTEKLFF.

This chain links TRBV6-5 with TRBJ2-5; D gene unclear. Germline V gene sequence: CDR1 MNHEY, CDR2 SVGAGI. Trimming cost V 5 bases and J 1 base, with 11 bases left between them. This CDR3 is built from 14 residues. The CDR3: CASSMTRVQETQYF. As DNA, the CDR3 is TGTGCCAGCAGTATGACAAGGGTCCAAGAGACCCAGTACTTC.

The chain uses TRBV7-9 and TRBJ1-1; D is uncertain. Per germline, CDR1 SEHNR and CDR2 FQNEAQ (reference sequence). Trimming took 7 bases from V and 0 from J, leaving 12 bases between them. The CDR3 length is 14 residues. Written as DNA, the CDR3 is TGTGCCAGCAAACGGACGGAAGTGAACACTGAAGCTTTCTTT. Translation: CASKRTEVNTEAFF.

The CDR3 nucleotides read TGCAGCGTTGAAGAGACCCAGTACTTC. Its translation: CSVEETQYF. The rearrangement links TRBV29-1 to TRBJ2-5; D is unresolved. The CDR3 has 9 amino acids. From germline, CDR1 is SQVTM and CDR2 ANQGSEA. Trimming took off 0 bases at V and 7 bases at J, with 0 bases between the two ends.

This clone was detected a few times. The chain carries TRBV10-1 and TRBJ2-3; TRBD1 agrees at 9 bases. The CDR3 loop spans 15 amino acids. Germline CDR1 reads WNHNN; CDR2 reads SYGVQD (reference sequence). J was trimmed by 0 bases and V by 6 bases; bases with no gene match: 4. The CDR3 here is CASSPGQGSTDTQYF. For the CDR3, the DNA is TGCGCCAGCAGCCCCGGACAGGGGAGCACAGATACGCAGTATTTT.

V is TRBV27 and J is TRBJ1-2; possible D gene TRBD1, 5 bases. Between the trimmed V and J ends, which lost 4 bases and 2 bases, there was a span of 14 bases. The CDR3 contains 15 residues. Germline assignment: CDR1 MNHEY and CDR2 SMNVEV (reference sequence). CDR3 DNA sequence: TGTGCCAGCAGTTCGTGGCAGGGCGCAAACTATGGCTACACCTTC. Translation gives CASSSWQGANYGYTF.

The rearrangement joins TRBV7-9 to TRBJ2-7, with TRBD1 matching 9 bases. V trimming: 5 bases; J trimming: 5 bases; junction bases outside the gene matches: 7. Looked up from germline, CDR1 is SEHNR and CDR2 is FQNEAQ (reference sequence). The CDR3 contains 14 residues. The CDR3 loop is CASSHPDRGDEQYF. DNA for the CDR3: TGTGCCAGCAGCCACCCGGACAGGGGCGACGAGCAGTACTTC.

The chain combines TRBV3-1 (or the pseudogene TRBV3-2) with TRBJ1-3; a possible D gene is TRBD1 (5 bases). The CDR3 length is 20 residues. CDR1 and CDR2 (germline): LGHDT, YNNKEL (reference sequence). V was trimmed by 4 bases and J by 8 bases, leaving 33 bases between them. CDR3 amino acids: CASSPLKGRGGPVSLYTIYF. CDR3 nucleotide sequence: TGTGCCAGCAGCCCTCTCAAAGGGAGGGGAGGTCCCGTCTCCCTCTACACCATATATTTT.

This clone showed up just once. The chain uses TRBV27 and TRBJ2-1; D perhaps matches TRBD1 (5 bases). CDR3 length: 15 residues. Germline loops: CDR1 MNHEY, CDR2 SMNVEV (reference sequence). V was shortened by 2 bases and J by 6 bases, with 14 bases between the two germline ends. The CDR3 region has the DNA TGTGCCAGCAGTTTAAAGGGGTATCTACGCAATGAGCAGTTCTTC. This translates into CASSLKGYLRNEQFF.

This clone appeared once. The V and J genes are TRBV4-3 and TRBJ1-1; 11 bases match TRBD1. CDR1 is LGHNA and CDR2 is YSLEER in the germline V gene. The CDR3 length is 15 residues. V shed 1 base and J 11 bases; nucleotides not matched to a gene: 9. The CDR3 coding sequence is TGCGCCAGCAGCCAAGGGACAGGGGGCGCAGGTGGGGCTTTCTTT. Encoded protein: CASSQGTGGAGGAFF.

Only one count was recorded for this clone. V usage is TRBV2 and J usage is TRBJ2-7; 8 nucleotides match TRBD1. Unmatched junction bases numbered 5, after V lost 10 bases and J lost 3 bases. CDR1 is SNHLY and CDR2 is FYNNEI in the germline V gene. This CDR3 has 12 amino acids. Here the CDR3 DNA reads TGTGCCACCGACAGGGGTGACTACGAGCAGTACTTC. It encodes CATDRGDYEQYF.

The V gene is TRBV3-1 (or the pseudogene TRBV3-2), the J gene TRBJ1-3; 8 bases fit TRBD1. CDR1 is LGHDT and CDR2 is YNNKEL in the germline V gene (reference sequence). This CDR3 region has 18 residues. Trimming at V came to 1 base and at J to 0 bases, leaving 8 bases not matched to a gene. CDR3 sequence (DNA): TGTGCCAGCAGCCAAGGGCGGACAGGGACTTTCTCTGGAAACACCATATATTTT. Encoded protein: CASSQGRTGTFSGNTIYF.

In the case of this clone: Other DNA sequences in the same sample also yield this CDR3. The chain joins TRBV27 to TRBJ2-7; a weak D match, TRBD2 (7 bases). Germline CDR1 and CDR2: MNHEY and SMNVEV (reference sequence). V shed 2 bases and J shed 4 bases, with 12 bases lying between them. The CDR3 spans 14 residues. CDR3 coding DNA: TGTGCCAGCAGTTTACGGGGGGCGGGTTACGAGCAGTACTTC. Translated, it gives CASSLRGAGYEQYF.

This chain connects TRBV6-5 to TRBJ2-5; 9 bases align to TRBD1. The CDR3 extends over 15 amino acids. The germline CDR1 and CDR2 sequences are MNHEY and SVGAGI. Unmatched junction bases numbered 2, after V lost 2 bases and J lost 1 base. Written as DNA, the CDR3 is TGTGCCAGCAGTTACGGGGACAGGGTCCAAGAGACCCAGTACTTC. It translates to CASSYGDRVQETQYF.

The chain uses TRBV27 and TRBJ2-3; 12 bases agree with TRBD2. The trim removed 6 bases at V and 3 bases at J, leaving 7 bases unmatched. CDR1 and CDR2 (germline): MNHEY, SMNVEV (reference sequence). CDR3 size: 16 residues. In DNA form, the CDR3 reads TGTGCCAGCAGGGGACTAGCGGGCGGTACAACAGATACGCAGTATTTT. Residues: CASRGLAGGTTDTQYF.

The CDR3 region is CASSLGLAGGGLQETQYF. The DNA of the CDR3 is TGTGCCAGCAGCTTAGGACTAGCGGGGGGTGGCCTCCAAGAGACCCAGTACTTC. The chain links TRBV7-9 to TRBJ2-5, with 13 bases matching TRBD2. The J segment lost 1 base and the V segment lost 1 base, leaving 6 bases of the junction unmatched. Germline V lookup: CDR1 SEHNR, CDR2 FQNEAQ (reference sequence). The CDR3 sequence is 18 residues long.

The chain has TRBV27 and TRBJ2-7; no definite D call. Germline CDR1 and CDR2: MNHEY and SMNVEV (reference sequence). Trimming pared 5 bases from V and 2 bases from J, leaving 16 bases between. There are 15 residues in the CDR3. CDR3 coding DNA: TGTGCCAGCAGTCCCACCCCTCCGGGTCCCTACGAGCAGTACTTC. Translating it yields CASSPTPPGPYEQYF.

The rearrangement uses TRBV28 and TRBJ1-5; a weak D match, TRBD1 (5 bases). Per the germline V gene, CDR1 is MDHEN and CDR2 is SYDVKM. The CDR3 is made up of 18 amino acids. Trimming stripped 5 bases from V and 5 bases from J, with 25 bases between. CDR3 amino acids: CASSILNAGGKVYQPQHF. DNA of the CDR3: TGTGCCAGCAGTATTCTGAATGCGGGGGGTAAAGTCTATCAGCCCCAGCATTTT.